Listed below are T cell receptor beta chains from one sample, sequenced in a study of T cell repertoires in cytomegalovirus infection. These receptors lack a known antigen. TCRdb ran MiXCR on the reads and lists one entry per CDR3 protein. The sample holds 450,000 to 550,000 distinct CDR3 sequences; roughly 43% are singletons and the top ten take around 45%. The specimen comprised cultured PBMCs, sampled from culture after CMV antigen stimulation. The receptors come from a human donor in good health (CMV status not recorded). Some clones in this sample may be carry-over from other donors' samples. Each CDR3 is given with its conserved first and last residue. A D gene is named only where the DNA matches it firmly. For some rows the clone size is stated as once, few or many, or as a class when expanded; others skip it.

d_gene: TRBD2
j_gene: TRBJ2-3
abundance: -
v_gene: TRBV28
CDR3aa: CASSRLAGTHDTDTQYF
CDR3nt: TGTGCCAGCAGTCGACTAGCGGGGACCCATGACACAGATACGCAGTATTTT

d_gene: TRBD2
j_gene: TRBJ2-7
abundance: once
v_gene: TRBV20-1
CDR3aa: CSATGTSGRGYEQYF
CDR3nt: TGCAGTGCTACCGGGACTAGCGGGAGGGGGTACGAGCAGTACTTC

d_gene: -
j_gene: TRBJ2-7
abundance: -
v_gene: TRBV11-2
CDR3aa: CASSSYTRPYEQYF
CDR3nt: TGTGCCAGCAGCTCCTATACTAGACCGTACGAGCAGTACTTC

d_gene: -
j_gene: TRBJ2-3
abundance: -
v_gene: TRBV6-6
CDR3aa: CASSYNIGANTQYF
CDR3nt: TGTGCCAGCAGTTACAATATAGGGGCCAATACGCAGTATTTT

d_gene: -
j_gene: TRBJ2-1
abundance: many
v_gene: TRBV20-1
CDR3aa: CSAKRWQGHNEQFF
CDR3nt: TGCAGTGCCAAGAGATGGCAGGGCCACAATGAGCAGTTCTTC

d_gene: -
j_gene: TRBJ2-1
abundance: many
v_gene: TRBV11-3
CDR3aa: CASSLAAGEQFF
CDR3nt: TGTGCCAGCAGCTTAGCGGCAGGTGAGCAGTTCTTC

d_gene: -
j_gene: TRBJ1-2
abundance: few
v_gene: TRBV7-2
CDR3aa: CASSTPSRGRNYGYTF
CDR3nt: TGTGCCAGCAGCACCCCGTCCCGGGGTAGGAACTATGGCTACACCTTC

d_gene: -
j_gene: TRBJ1-1
abundance: many
v_gene: TRBV6-1
CDR3aa: CASRRGGFAPEAFF
CDR3nt: TGTGCCAGCAGGCGGGGGGGGTTCGCACCCGAAGCTTTCTTT

d_gene: TRBD1
j_gene: TRBJ1-2
abundance: once
v_gene: TRBV20-1
CDR3aa: CSAGTGTGRNYGYTF
CDR3nt: TGCAGTGCTGGCACCGGGACAGGGCGAAACTATGGCTACACCTTC

d_gene: TRBD1
j_gene: TRBJ2-7
abundance: -
v_gene: TRBV4-1
CDR3aa: CASSPKRTGLYEQYF
CDR3nt: TGCGCCAGCAGTCCGAAGCGGACAGGGCTCTACGAGCAGTACTTC

d_gene: -
j_gene: TRBJ2-7
abundance: -
v_gene: TRBV7-9
CDR3aa: CASSSRDTPYEQYF
CDR3nt: TGTGCCAGCAGCAGCCGGGACACCCCCTACGAGCAGTACTTC

d_gene: TRBD1
j_gene: TRBJ2-7
abundance: -
v_gene: TRBV4-2
CDR3aa: CASSQEEGQGGEQYF
CDR3nt: TGTGCCAGCAGCCAAGAGGAAGGACAGGGGGGAGAGCAGTACTTC

d_gene: TRBD2
j_gene: TRBJ2-7
abundance: few
v_gene: TRBV7-2
CDR3aa: CASSFSSGGYEQYF
CDR3nt: TGTGCCAGCAGCTTCTCTAGCGGGGGTTACGAGCAGTACTTC

d_gene: -
j_gene: TRBJ1-2
abundance: -
v_gene: TRBV5-4
CDR3aa: CASSAGKSPYGYTF
CDR3nt: TGTGCCAGCAGCGCGGGGAAATCACCCTATGGCTACACCTTC

d_gene: -
j_gene: TRBJ2-2
abundance: -
v_gene: TRBV12-3/TRBV12-4
CDR3aa: CASRMGQGTGELFF
CDR3nt: TGTGCCAGCAGAATGGGGCAGGGCACCGGGGAGCTGTTTTTT

d_gene: TRBD2
j_gene: TRBJ2-1
abundance: -
v_gene: TRBV4-3
CDR3aa: CASSQGPGGTSAYNEQFF
CDR3nt: TGCGCCAGCAGCCAGGGTCCTGGGGGGACTAGCGCTTACAATGAGCAGTTCTTC

d_gene: -
j_gene: TRBJ1-2
abundance: few
v_gene: TRBV20-1
CDR3aa: CSARDDGYTF
CDR3nt: TGCAGTGCTAGAGATGACGGCTACACCTTC

d_gene: TRBD2
j_gene: TRBJ2-5
abundance: -
v_gene: TRBV6-5
CDR3aa: CASSYNGIAGAEETQYF
CDR3nt: TGTGCCAGCAGCTACAACGGGATAGCGGGGGCAGAGGAGACCCAGTACTTC

d_gene: -
j_gene: TRBJ2-5
abundance: -
v_gene: TRBV6-5
CDR3aa: CASSYGGLQETQYF
CDR3nt: TGTGCCAGCAGTTACGGGGGACTGCAAGAGACCCAGTACTTC

d_gene: -
j_gene: TRBJ2-1
abundance: -
v_gene: TRBV7-9
CDR3aa: CASSSLAGNEQFF
CDR3nt: TGTGCCAGCAGCTCACTCGCCGGGAATGAGCAGTTCTTC

d_gene: -
j_gene: TRBJ2-7
abundance: -
v_gene: TRBV7-9
CDR3aa: CASSPHGLGQYF
CDR3nt: TGTGCCAGCAGCCCTCACGGACTGGGGCAGTACTTC

d_gene: -
j_gene: TRBJ1-6
abundance: few
v_gene: TRBV4-2
CDR3aa: CASTLYYGQTGNSPLHF
CDR3nt: TGTGCCAGCACCCTCTACTACGGACAGACCGGTAATTCACCCCTCCACTTT